These 30 T cell receptor beta chains originate from one sample sequenced in a study of identical twins. TCRdb re-analysed the 5' RACE reads in MiXCR, keeping a single row per CDR3 protein. The sample gives 1.5 million or so distinct CDR3 sequences, roughly 35% of which show up once; more than 0.25% is in the top ten. Specimen: cord blood. The receptor source for this set is a newborn girl in good health.

This chain connects TRBV5-1 to TRBJ2-3, with unresolved D. The CDR3 is 14 residues long. Germline CDR1 and CDR2: SGHRS and YFSETQ. Trimming took off 2 bases at V and 4 bases at J, with 11 bases between the two ends. The CDR3: CASSFGRLPDTQYF. Here the CDR3 DNA reads TGCGCCAGCAGCTTCGGGCGGCTCCCAGATACGCAGTATTTT.

A few counts support this clonotype. The chain has TRBV2 and TRBJ2-2, with 8 bases that match TRBD2. The ends lost 6 bases at V and 5 bases at J; junction bases unmatched: 8. CDR1 is SNHLY and CDR2 is FYNNEI in the germline V gene. The CDR3 is made up of 15 amino acids. The CDR3: CASRPPGTSTGELFF. The CDR3 DNA follows: TGTGCCAGCAGGCCTCCCGGGACTAGTACCGGGGAGCTGTTTTTT. The variable domain in full, with the rest retrieved from reference TRBV2 and TRBJ2-2, is EPEVTQTPSHQVTQMGQEVILRCVPISNHLYFYWYRQILGQKVEFLVSFYNNEISEKSEIFDDQFSVERPDGSNFTLKIRSTKLEDSAMYFCASRPPGTSTGELFFGEGSRLTVL.

V and J are TRBV20-1 and TRBJ2-7; 8 bases match TRBD1. Unmatched junction bases numbered 4, after V lost 3 bases and J lost 0 bases. Germline CDR1 is DFQATT and CDR2 is SNEGSKA (reference sequence). The CDR3 totals 14 residues. The CDR3 nucleotides are TGCAGTGCTAGTGGGGACAGGAGCTCCTACGAGCAGTACTTC. It encodes CSASGDRSSYEQYF.

The rearrangement uses TRBV9 and TRBJ2-1; a weak D match, TRBD2 (5 bases). The germline V and J ends were trimmed by 3 bases and 2 bases, with 21 bases remaining between them. Per germline, CDR1 SGDLS and CDR2 YYNGEE. CDR3 length: 18 amino acids. The CDR3 nucleotides are TGTGCCAGCAGCGACGGGGTAAATGGCCGGGCCGCCTACAATGAGCAGTTCTTC. It yields the protein CASSDGVNGRAAYNEQFF.

This clonotype appeared many times. The rearrangement uses TRBV14 and TRBJ2-7, with TRBD1 matching over 10 bases. The V segment lost 4 bases and the J segment 3 bases; nucleotides outside the gene matches: 6. There are 15 residues in the CDR3. Germline loops: CDR1 SGHDN, CDR2 FVKESK. The CDR3 protein is CASSPPGQGFYEQYF. The CDR3 nucleotides read TGTGCCAGCAGCCCCCCGGGACAGGGGTTCTACGAGCAGTACTTC.

The chain links TRBV12-3 or TRBV12-4 to TRBJ2-7; D remains ambiguous. The ends were cut back, 3 bases at V and 6 bases at J, with 12 bases in the middle. The CDR3 sequence is 13 residues long. CDR3 amino acids: CASSLGFLSEQYF. The CDR3 DNA reads TGTGCCAGCAGTTTGGGGTTTTTGAGCGAGCAGTACTTC.

This chain connects TRBV6-1 to TRBJ1-4; no clear D gene. CDR3 length: 17 residues. Per the germline V gene, CDR1 is MNHNS and CDR2 is SASEGT. V shed 2 bases and J shed 0 bases, with 13 bases lying between them. CDR3 DNA sequence: TGTGCCAGCAGTGAATACCGGACCCCTGCAACTAATGAAAAACTGTTTTTT. Residues: CASSEYRTPATNEKLFF.

The rearrangement joins TRBV20-1 to TRBJ1-2; 7 nucleotides line up with TRBD1. Germline values: CDR1 DFQATT, CDR2 SNEGSKA (reference sequence). J was trimmed by 3 bases and V by 5 bases; bases with no gene match: 6. The CDR3 contains 13 residues. The DNA for the CDR3 is TGCAGTGCTTTCCCGGGACAGTACTATGGCTACACCTTC. Translating it yields CSAFPGQYYGYTF.

V is TRBV7-9 and J is TRBJ2-7; 7 bases align to TRBD2. This CDR3 has 15 amino acids. Germline CDR1 SEHNR, CDR2 FQNEAQ (reference sequence). V gave up 1 base and J gave up 7 bases; unmatched junction bases: 10. The CDR3, as DNA: TGTGCCAGCAGCTTAGTGGCGGGAGTTGGTAATGAGCAGTACTTC. Its translation: CASSLVAGVGNEQYF.

This clonotype has only one observation. A much larger clone differs from this one at a single base, so this may be a read error. The V call is TRBV5-1, the J call TRBJ2-3, with D possibly called TRBD1 or TRBD2 (6 bases each). CDR1 and CDR2 (germline): SGHRS, YFSETQ. The CDR3 is 15 residues long. The CDR3 sequence is CAGSFGGLSTDTQYF. CDR3 coding DNA: TGCGCCGGCAGCTTCGGGGGCTTGAGCACAGATACGCAGTATTTT.

This chain joins TRBV28 and TRBJ2-1; D ambiguous. V lost 1 base and J lost 5, with 9 bases in between. The CDR3 totals 14 residues. The germline CDR1 and CDR2 sequences are MDHEN and SYDVKM. CDR3 bases: TGTGCCAGCAGTTTATACTGGACCCACAATGAGCAGTTCTTC. Translating gives CASSLYWTHNEQFF.

The count of this clonotype is one. This chain uses TRBV28 with TRBJ2-7; D may match TRBD1 or TRBD2 (5 bases each). The CDR3 length is 15 residues. The V gene lost 7 bases and the J gene lost 2 bases, with 18 bases spanning the gap. CDR1 and CDR2 (germline): MDHEN, SYDVKM. The CDR3 reads CASTPITGLTYEQYF. For the CDR3, the DNA is TGTGCCAGCACCCCTATAACAGGACTTACCTACGAGCAGTACTTC. The entire variable domain, with the rest obtained from reference TRBV28 and TRBJ2-7, is as follows: DVKVTQSSRYLVKRTGEKVFLECVQDMDHENMFWYRQDPGLGLRLIYFSYDVKMKEKGDIPEGYSVSREKKERFSLILESASTNQTSMYLCASTPITGLTYEQYFGPGTRLTVT.

The CDR3 sequence: CASSLQTLANYEQYF. DNA for the CDR3: TGTGCCAGCAGTTTACAAACCCTAGCAAACTACGAGCAGTACTTC. The chain has TRBV12-3 or TRBV12-4 and TRBJ2-7; D might be TRBD2 (5 bases). With 2 bases removed from V and 3 bases from J, the gap between germline ends came to 14 bases. This CDR3 is 15 amino acids long.

This clonotype showed up many times. The rearrangement joins TRBV29-1 to TRBJ2-5; D possibly corresponds to TRBD1 (6 bases). Near its end, the DNA agrees better with TRBJ2-7, so the J call may be wrong. Germline values: CDR1 SQVTM, CDR2 ANQGSEA. The CDR3 length is 12 residues. The CDR3 DNA sequence: TGCAGCGTTATGACAACAGGGATCGAGCAGTACTTC. Amino acids: CSVMTTGIEQYF.

The sample holds many counts of this clonotype. At one end, the junction sequence differs from germline, possibly due to a read error. The chain uses TRBV5-1 and TRBJ1-1, with 7 bases fitting TRBD1. The CDR3 is 12 residues long. Germline-derived CDR1 and CDR2 are SGHRS and YFSETQ. This CDR3 reads CASRQGNTEAFF. The CDR3 coding sequence is TGTGCCAGCAGACAGGGGAACACTGAAGCTTTCTTT.

This clonotype was detected ten times or more. The gene calls are TRBV5-6 and TRBJ1-1; D gene ambiguous. With 4 bases removed from V and 3 bases from J, the gap between germline ends came to 7 bases. CDR3 length: 12 residues. Germline loops: CDR1 SGHDT, CDR2 YYEEEE. CDR3 residues: CASSPGHTEAFF. The DNA for the CDR3 is TGTGCCAGCAGCCCCGGACACACTGAAGCTTTCTTT.

This clonotype came up a few times. The rearrangement links TRBV7-2 to TRBJ1-2; D is perhaps TRBD1 (5 bases). CDR1 SGHTA and CDR2 FQGNSA come from the germline V gene. V lost 0 bases, J lost 8 bases, and 16 bases lay in between. The CDR3 is 15 amino acids. DNA of the CDR3: TGTGCCAGCAGCTTAGCGACCCTGGGGGGTAACGGCTACACCTTC. Encoded protein: CASSLATLGGNGYTF.

This sequence joins TRBV18 and TRBJ2-5; D unresolved. CDR1 KGHSH and CDR2 LQKENI come from the germline V gene. The V end lost 2 bases, the J end lost 1 base, and 11 bases lay between the germline ends. The length of the CDR3 is 15 residues. The CDR3 here is CASSPSQTFQETQYF. DNA for the CDR3: TGTGCCAGCTCACCATCCCAGACTTTCCAAGAGACCCAGTACTTC.

The CDR3 reads CSAFGTGQGPYEQYF. The DNA for the CDR3 is TGCAGCGCCTTCGGTACCGGACAGGGGCCCTACGAGCAGTACTTC. The chain links TRBV29-1 to TRBJ2-7, with 9 bases lining up with TRBD1. The J segment lost 2 bases and the V segment lost 7 bases, leaving 12 bases of the junction unmatched. Germline V gene lookup returns CDR1 SQVTM and CDR2 ANQGSEA. There are 15 residues in the CDR3.

The genes are TRBV6-1 and TRBJ2-4, with 9 nucleotides matching TRBD1. The end of the DNA fits TRBJ2-7 better, so the J call may be wrong. This CDR3 comprises 15 residues. Germline V gives CDR1 MNHNS, CDR2 SASEGT. The CDR3 spells CASSPRPTGGGEQYF. Written as DNA, the CDR3 is TGTGCCAGCAGTCCCCGACCTACAGGGGGCGGCGAGCAGTACTTC.

This clonotype was recorded a few times. This chain joins TRBV2 and TRBJ2-3; the match to TRBD2 covers 13 bases. With V trimmed by 6 bases and J by 6 bases, 6 bases remained unmatched. The CDR3 sequence is 15 residues long. The germline gives CDR1 SNHLY, CDR2 FYNNEI. The DNA for the CDR3 is TGTGCCAGCAGGAGACGGACTAGCGGGAGTGATACGCAGTATTTT. This gives the protein CASRRRTSGSDTQYF.

A few counts support this clonotype. The chain employs TRBV2 and TRBJ2-3; 8 nucleotides line up with TRBD1. Germline CDR1 is SNHLY and CDR2 is FYNNEI. Trimming cost V 6 bases and J 4 bases; bases outside gene matches: 21. CDR3 size: 19 residues. In DNA form, the CDR3 reads TGTGCCAGCAGGGGAACCTCGCACCGGGACAGGTTTGAAGCAGATACGCAGTATTTT. It specifies CASRGTSHRDRFEADTQYF. Using reference TRBV2 and TRBJ2-3 for the parts outside the CDR3, the full variable domain is EPEVTQTPSHQVTQMGQEVILRCVPISNHLYFYWYRQILGQKVEFLVSFYNNEISEKSEIFDDQFSVERPDGSNFTLKIRSTKLEDSAMYFCASRGTSHRDRFEADTQYFGPGTRLTVL.

The V call is TRBV7-2, the J call TRBJ2-3, with 8 bases aligning to TRBD2. Germline CDR1 reads SGHTA; CDR2 reads FQGNSA. V shed 0 bases and J 4 bases; nucleotides not matched to a gene: 9. This CDR3 is built from 17 residues. Here the CDR3 DNA reads TGTGCCAGCAGCTTAGCGCGTTCTAGCGGGTCCGCAGATACGCAGTATTTT. It specifies CASSLARSSGSADTQYF. Variable domain in full (rest from reference TRBV7-2 and TRBJ2-3): GAGVSQSPSNKVTEKGKDVELRCDPISGHTALYWYRQSLGQGLEFLIYFQGNSAPDKSGLPSDRFSAERTGGSVSTLTIQRTQQEDSAVYLCASSLARSSGSADTQYFGPGTRLTVL.

This clonotype was seen a few times. The V call is TRBV5-1, the J call TRBJ1-2, with 7 bases lining up with TRBD1. V gave up 5 bases and J gave up 3 bases; unmatched junction bases: 4. The CDR3 consists of 13 residues. From germline, CDR1 is SGHRS and CDR2 YFSETQ. The CDR3 region is CASRIRGDYGYTF. CDR3 sequence (DNA): TGCGCCAGCAGGATCAGGGGGGACTATGGCTACACCTTC.

This chain joins TRBV2 and TRBJ1-2; weak D call: TRBD1 (6 bases). From germline, CDR1 is SNHLY and CDR2 FYNNEI. The CDR3 contains 13 residues. Trimming removed 3 bases at V and 8 bases at J, with 13 bases between. DNA for the CDR3: TGTGCCAGCAGTGATAGGCCAGGGGTAGGCTACACCTTC. It yields the protein CASSDRPGVGYTF.

This clonotype showed up just a few times. The V call is TRBV20-1, the J call TRBJ1-2; perhaps TRBD1 as D (5 bases). Trimming stripped 2 bases from V and 3 bases from J, with 13 bases between. The CDR3 is 14 amino acids. Germline loops: CDR1 DFQATT, CDR2 SNEGSKA (reference sequence). CDR3 region: CSARKQAGDYGYTF. CDR3 DNA: TGCAGTGCTAGAAAGCAGGCGGGGGACTATGGCTACACCTTC.

V usage is TRBV6-1 and J usage is TRBJ2-5, with D tentatively TRBD2 (5 bases). The DNA end favors TRBJ2-7, so the J call may be wrong. The germline gives CDR1 MNHNS, CDR2 SASEGT. The CDR3 sequence is 12 residues long. The CDR3 sequence: CASRQTGDEQYF. Here the CDR3 DNA reads TGTGCCAGCAGACAGACCGGGGACGAGCAGTACTTC.

The genes are TRBV21-1 and TRBJ2-7; no check of the table's D call, TRBD2, against the DNA was made. The J call is in doubt because the DNA end fits TRBJ2-4 better. TRBV21-1 corresponds to a pseudogene. The CDR3 covers 13 residues. CDR3 sequence (DNA): TGTGCCAGCAGGGGGAGCCTCCCAAACATTCAGTACTTC. Its translation: CASRGSLPNIQYF.

The chain joins TRBV28 to TRBJ2-5; TRBD2 is a possible D gene (5 bases). The ends were cut back, 3 bases at V and 0 bases at J, with 20 bases in the middle. The germline V gene has CDR1 MDHEN and CDR2 SYDVKM. CDR3 size: 18 residues. CDR3 protein: CASSFTYALAEDQETQYF. DNA of the CDR3: TGTGCCAGCAGTTTTACCTACGCGCTAGCCGAGGACCAAGAGACCCAGTACTTC. Looking up the rest from reference TRBV28 and TRBJ2-5 gives the full variable domain: DVKVTQSSRYLVKRTGEKVFLECVQDMDHENMFWYRQDPGLGLRLIYFSYDVKMKEKGDIPEGYSVSREKKERFSLILESASTNQTSMYLCASSFTYALAEDQETQYFGPGTRLLVL.

V and J are TRBV28 and TRBJ1-5, with TRBD1 matching 7 bases. The V segment lost 5 bases and the J segment 5 bases; nucleotides outside the gene matches: 12. The CDR3 has 16 residues. Germline values: CDR1 MDHEN, CDR2 SYDVKM. This CDR3 is CASSRPPGTVYQPQHF. The CDR3 DNA sequence: TGTGCCAGCAGTCGCCCACCCGGGACAGTCTATCAGCCCCAGCATTTT.